A selection of T cell receptor beta chains follows, all from one sample in a study of cytomegalovirus exposure and HLA in healthy donors. TCRdb keeps only in-frame clones here, not all; method: immunoSEQ multiplex PCR. This sample has around 80,000 clones; approximately 96% occur once, and the top ten carry about 1.3%. Material: PBMCs. Every receptor here comes from a woman aged 18-29 years in good health and CMV-seronegative. Both conserved end residues are part of each CDR3. The order of the fields is clone size, J gene, D gene, V gene, CDR3 DNA, CDR3 protein. D genes are given only for firm matches. Clone size is shown for a subset of rows, as once, few, many or a class of expanded clone.

>.|TRBJ1-2|TRBD1|TRBV5-6
TGTGCCAGCAGCTTGGTTGTAGGGGGCGATGGCTACACCTTC
CASSLVVGGDGYTF
>.|TRBJ1-5|.|TRBV6-6
TGTGCCAGCAGTTACGGGCAGTACCATCAGCCCCAGCATTTT
CASSYGQYHQPQHF
>.|TRBJ2-7|TRBD2|TRBV19
TGTGCCAGCCAATCTAGCGGACCCTACGAGCAGTACTTC
CASQSSGPYEQYF
>.|TRBJ2-7|TRBD1|TRBV2
TGTGCCAGCAGTGATACAGGGGTTCCCTACGAGCAGTACTTC
CASSDTGVPYEQYF
>.|TRBJ1-2|.|TRBV2
TGTGCCAGCAGGAGGGAGCCGGAGCCCTATGGCTACACCTTC
CASRREPEPYGYTF
>.|TRBJ2-7|TRBD1|TRBV27
TGTGCCAGCAGCGTAACCGGGACAGGGGCCTACGAGCAGTACTTC
CASSVTGTGAYEQYF
>.|TRBJ2-3|.|TRBV30
TGTGCCTGGAGGAGGGCAGATACGCAGTATTTT
CAWRRADTQYF
>.|TRBJ2-2|.|TRBV7-2
TGTGCCAGCAGTGAGGCTAGCGCCCCTAACACCGGGGAGCTGTTTTTT
CASSEASAPNTGELFF
>.|TRBJ2-7|.|TRBV5-1
TGCGCCAGCAGCGCGGCCCCGGAGGGCTTCTACGAGCAGTACTTC
CASSAAPEGFYEQYF
>.|TRBJ1-1|TRBD1|TRBV10-1
TGCGCCAGCAGTGAGGTGGCAGGGGGCACTGAAGCTTTCTTT
CASSEVAGGTEAFF
>once|TRBJ2-1|TRBD2|TRBV7-8
TGTGCCAGCAGCTTAGGAGGGGGTGAGCGGGAGGGTTACAACAATGAGCAGTTCTTC
CASSLGGGEREGYNNEQFF
>.|TRBJ1-2|.|TRBV27
TGTGCCAGCAGTGGGTCAGGGCGCAATGGCTACACCTTC
CASSGSGRNGYTF
>.|TRBJ2-5|.|TRBV7-2
TGTGCCAGCAGCTTAGAAGTGCGGGAGACCCAGTACTTC
CASSLEVRETQYF
>.|TRBJ1-1|.|TRBV9
TGTGCCAGCAGCGTGGGAGGTTCGAACACTGAAGCTTTCTTT
CASSVGGSNTEAFF
>.|TRBJ2-1|TRBD1|TRBV7-9
TGTGCCAGCAGCTTATATGGACAGGGGGTAGCCGATGAGCAGTTCTTC
CASSLYGQGVADEQFF
>.|TRBJ2-3|TRBD2|TRBV13
TGTGCCAGCGGGACTAGCGGGACAGATACGCAGTATTTT
CASGTSGTDTQYF
>.|TRBJ2-7|TRBD2|TRBV6-5
TGTGCCACGGAGCGGGATACCTACGAGCAGTACTTC
CATERDTYEQYF
>.|TRBJ2-7|.|TRBV7-2
TGTGCCAGCAGCTTCCAGGGAGGAGGCTACGAGCAGTACTTC
CASSFQGGGYEQYF
>.|TRBJ2-1|.|TRBV29-1
TGCAGCGTTGAGGGAGATGTTGAGCAGTTCTTC
CSVEGDVEQFF
>.|TRBJ2-5|.|TRBV6-5
TGTGCCAGCAGTTACAATGGTCGGGGCCAAGAGACCCAGTACTTC
CASSYNGRGQETQYF
>once|TRBJ1-4|TRBD1|TRBV2
TGTGCCAGCAGTCTTGACAGGGGGGATGAAAAACTGTTTTTT
CASSLDRGDEKLFF
>.|TRBJ1-6|TRBD1|TRBV18
TGTGCCAGCTCACCCATTTCCGGGACAGGGCATTATAATTCACCCCTCCACTTT
CASSPISGTGHYNSPLHF
>.|TRBJ2-6|TRBD2|TRBV19
TGTGCCAGTAGTCCCCGACTAGCGGGAGGGCCATTGGGGGCCAACGTCCTGACTTTC
CASSPRLAGGPLGANVLTF
>.|TRBJ1-5|TRBD1|TRBV30
TGTGCCTGGGCACAGGGGGCCGATCAGCCCCAGCATTTT
CAWAQGADQPQHF